This TCR beta chain derives from a study of T-cell memory formation after mild COVID-19. Regarding the study as a whole: Several responding clones turned up in pre-infection memory, indicating that cross-reactive memory may have taken part.

V lost 5 bases to trimming and J lost 10 bases, with 15 bases between them. Germline CDR1 reads LGHNA; CDR2 reads YSLEER. CDR3 length equals 13 residues. Libraries for TCRalpha and TCRbeta carried sample barcodes and unique molecular identifiers via 5'RACE. TCRdb reanalysed the 5' RACE reads using MiXCR and keeps one entry per CDR3 protein. The sample lists roughly 250,000 distinct CDR3 sequences; 16% were seen once. On this clonotype itself: The antigen remains undetermined.

The specimen sequenced was PBMCs or a T cell subset sorted from them (not recorded which). The clonotype comes from a young man who had mild COVID-19 (a few samples of this study predate the infection). Cell type and time point are not known. V and J are TRBV4-3 and TRBJ2-1; D unresolved. For the CDR3, the DNA is TGCGCCAGCAGCTATGGGGATTTAGGGGAGCAGTTCTTC. Amino acids: CASSYGDLGEQFF.